The clone carrying this T cell receptor beta chain has ten or more counts. What it binds is unknown. Sequence at one end of the junction differs from germline and may be a read error. This record comes from a study of T cells in Graves' hyperthyroidism and ophthalmopathy. Broader study findings: Onset of ophthalmopathy came a median roughly 6 months after the model predicted it.

Germline V lookup: CDR1 SSHAT, CDR2 FNYEAQ (reference sequence). This CDR3 contains 17 residues. The study left out patients who had uncontrolled infection, other autoimmune disease, pregnancy or lactation. Using RNA transcripts as the source, TCR beta CDR3 regions were amplified. The TCR CDR3 first-round RT-PCR relied on the HTBI primer set. TCRdb reprocessed the multiplex PCR reads with MiXCR, giving one entry per CDR3 protein. The sample holds hundreds of thousands of distinct CDR3 sequences; 17% are singletons and the top ten take 15% to 20%. The clonotype was recovered from a woman under 30 with Graves' ophthalmopathy. The rearrangement joins TRBV7-7 to TRBJ2-1, with 13 bases aligning to TRBD2. Source material: blood. This CDR3 reads CASSLATSGRDNNEQFF. In DNA, the CDR3 is TGTGCTAGCAGCTTAGCAACTAGCGGGAGGGACAACAATGAGCAGTTCTTC. Based on the CDR3 plus reference TRBV7-7 and TRBJ2-1, the full variable domain is GAGVSQSPRYKVTKRGQDVTLRCDPISSHATLYWYQQALGQGPEFLTYFNYEAQPDKSGLPSDRFSAERPEGSISTLTIQRTEQRDSAMYRCASSLATSGRDNNEQFFGPGTRLTVL.